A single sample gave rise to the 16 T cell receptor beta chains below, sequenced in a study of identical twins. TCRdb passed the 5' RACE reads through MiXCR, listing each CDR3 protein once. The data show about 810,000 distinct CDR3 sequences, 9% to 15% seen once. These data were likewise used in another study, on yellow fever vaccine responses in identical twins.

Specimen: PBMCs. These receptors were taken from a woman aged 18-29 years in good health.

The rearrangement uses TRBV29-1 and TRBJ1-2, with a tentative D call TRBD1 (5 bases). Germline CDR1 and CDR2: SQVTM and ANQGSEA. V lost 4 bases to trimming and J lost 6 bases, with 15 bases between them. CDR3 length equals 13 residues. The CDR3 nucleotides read TGCAGCGTTGTCGGGACGCGGGAGAATGGCTACACCTTC. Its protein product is CSVVGTRENGYTF.

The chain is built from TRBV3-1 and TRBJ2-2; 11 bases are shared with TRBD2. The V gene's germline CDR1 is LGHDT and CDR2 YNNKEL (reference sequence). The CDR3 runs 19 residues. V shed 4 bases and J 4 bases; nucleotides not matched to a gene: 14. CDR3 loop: CASSLGLTSGILFTGELFF. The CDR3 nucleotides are TGTGCCAGCAGCCTCGGATTGACTAGCGGGATTCTGTTCACCGGGGAGCTGTTTTTT.

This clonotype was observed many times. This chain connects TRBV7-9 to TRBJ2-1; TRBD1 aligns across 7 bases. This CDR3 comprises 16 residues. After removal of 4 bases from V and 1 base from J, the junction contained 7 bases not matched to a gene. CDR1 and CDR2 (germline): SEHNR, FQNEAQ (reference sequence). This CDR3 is CASSSMVGQSYNEQFF. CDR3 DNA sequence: TGTGCCAGCAGCTCGATGGTGGGACAGTCCTACAATGAGCAGTTCTTC.

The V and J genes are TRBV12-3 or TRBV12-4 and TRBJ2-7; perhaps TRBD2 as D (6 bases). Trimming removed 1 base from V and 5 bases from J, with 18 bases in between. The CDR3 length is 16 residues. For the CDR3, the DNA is TGTGCCAGCAGTTTAGGGGGACTGGCCTACAAGGACGAGCAGTACTTC. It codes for CASSLGGLAYKDEQYF.

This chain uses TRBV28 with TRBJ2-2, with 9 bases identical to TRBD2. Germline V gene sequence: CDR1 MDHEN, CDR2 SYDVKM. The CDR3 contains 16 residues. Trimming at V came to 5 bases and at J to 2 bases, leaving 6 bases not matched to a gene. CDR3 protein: CASSAGLARNTGELFF. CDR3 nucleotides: TGTGCCAGCAGTGCCGGACTAGCGCGTAACACCGGGGAGCTGTTTTTT.

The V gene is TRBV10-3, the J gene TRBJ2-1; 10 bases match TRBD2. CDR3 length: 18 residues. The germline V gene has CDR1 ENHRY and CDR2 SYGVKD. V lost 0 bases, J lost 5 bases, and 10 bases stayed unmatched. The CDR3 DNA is TGTGCCATCAGTGAGTCCAGGGCTAGCGGGAGTGCGGACAATGAGCAGTTCTTC. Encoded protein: CAISESRASGSADNEQFF.

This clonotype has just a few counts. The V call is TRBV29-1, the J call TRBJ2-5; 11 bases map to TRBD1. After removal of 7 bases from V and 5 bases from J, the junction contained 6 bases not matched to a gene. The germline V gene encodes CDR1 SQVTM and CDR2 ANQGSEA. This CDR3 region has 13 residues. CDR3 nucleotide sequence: TGCAGCGGGGACAGGGGGAATAGGGAGACCCAGTACTTC. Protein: CSGDRGNRETQYF.

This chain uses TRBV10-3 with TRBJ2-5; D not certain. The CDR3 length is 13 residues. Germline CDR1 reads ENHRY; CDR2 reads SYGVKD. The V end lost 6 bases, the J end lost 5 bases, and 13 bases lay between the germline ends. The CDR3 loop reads CAIRIKDGETQYF. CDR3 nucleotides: TGTGCCATCAGGATAAAAGACGGGGAGACCCAGTACTTC.

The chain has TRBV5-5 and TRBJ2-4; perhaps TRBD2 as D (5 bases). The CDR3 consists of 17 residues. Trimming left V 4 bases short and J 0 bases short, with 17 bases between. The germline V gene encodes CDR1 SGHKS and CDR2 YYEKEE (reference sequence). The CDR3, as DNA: TGTGCCAGCAGCCCGAGCGGATTGGAATTAGCCAAAAACATTCAGTACTTC. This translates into CASSPSGLELAKNIQYF.

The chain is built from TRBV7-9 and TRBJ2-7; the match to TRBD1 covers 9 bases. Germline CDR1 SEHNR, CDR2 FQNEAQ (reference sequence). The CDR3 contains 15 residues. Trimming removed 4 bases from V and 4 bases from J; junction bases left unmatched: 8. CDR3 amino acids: CASSWGQGKGYEQYF. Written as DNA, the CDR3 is TGTGCCAGCAGCTGGGGACAGGGAAAGGGGTACGAGCAGTACTTC.

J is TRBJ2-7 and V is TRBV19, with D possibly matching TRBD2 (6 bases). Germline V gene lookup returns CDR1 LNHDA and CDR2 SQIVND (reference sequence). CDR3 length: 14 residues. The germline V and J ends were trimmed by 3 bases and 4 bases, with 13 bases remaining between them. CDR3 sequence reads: CASSILEGPYEQYF. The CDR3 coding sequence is TGTGCCAGTAGTATCCTGGAGGGTCCGTACGAGCAGTACTTC.

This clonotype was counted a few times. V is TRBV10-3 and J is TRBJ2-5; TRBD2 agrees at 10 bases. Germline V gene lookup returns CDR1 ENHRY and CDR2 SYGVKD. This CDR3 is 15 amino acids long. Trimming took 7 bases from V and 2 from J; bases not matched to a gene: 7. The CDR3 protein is CAIKLTSGTQETQYF. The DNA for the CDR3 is TGTGCCATCAAATTAACTAGCGGGACACAAGAGACCCAGTACTTC.

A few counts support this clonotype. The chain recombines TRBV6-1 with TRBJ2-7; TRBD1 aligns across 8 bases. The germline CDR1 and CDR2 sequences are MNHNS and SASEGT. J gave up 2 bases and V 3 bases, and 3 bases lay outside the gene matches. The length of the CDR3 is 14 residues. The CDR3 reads CASSEDRVTYEQYF. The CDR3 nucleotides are TGTGCCAGCAGTGAGGACAGGGTTACCTACGAGCAGTACTTC.

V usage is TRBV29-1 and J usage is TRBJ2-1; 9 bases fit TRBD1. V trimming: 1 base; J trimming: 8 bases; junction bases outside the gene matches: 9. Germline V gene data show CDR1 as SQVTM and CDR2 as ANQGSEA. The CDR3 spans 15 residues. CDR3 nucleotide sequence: TGCAGCGTTGAAGTGATTGAACAGGGGGCCGATGAGCAGTTCTTC. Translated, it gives CSVEVIEQGADEQFF.

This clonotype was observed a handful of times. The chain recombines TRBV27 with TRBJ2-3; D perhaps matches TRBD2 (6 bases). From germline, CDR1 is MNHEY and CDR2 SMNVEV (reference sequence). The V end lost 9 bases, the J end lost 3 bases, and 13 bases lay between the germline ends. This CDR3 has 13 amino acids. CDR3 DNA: TGTGCCAGTTTACGGGCGGGGACAGATACGCAGTATTTT. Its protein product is CASLRAGTDTQYF.

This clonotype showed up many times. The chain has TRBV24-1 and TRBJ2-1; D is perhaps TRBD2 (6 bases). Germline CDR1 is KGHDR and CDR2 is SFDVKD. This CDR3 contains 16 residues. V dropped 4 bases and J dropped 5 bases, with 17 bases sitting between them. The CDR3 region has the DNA TGTGCCACCAGTGACCCGGGACTCGCAGGGCACAATGAGCAGTTCTTC. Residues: CATSDPGLAGHNEQFF.